This record looks at one T cell receptor beta chain sequence and its context. The target antigen is unknown. The study drew the donors from its approximately 110-subject validation cohort, separate from the roughly 670-subject first cohort. The sample belongs to a study of cytomegalovirus exposure and HLA in healthy donors. Study results and limitations: TCR clusters originating in the first cohort tended to co-occur in the 100 to 150 validation repertoires, according to a later analysis.

Repertoires were generated with immunoSEQ multiplex PCR, while TCRdb's copy carries only in-frame clones and drops some. The table lists fewer than 200,000 clones, 85% of them singletons. Sequencing used PBMCs. The receptor was isolated from a man aged 18 to 29 in good health and CMV-seropositive.

The CDR3 spells CASSGTQGMVYYEQYF. In DNA, the CDR3 is TGTGCCAGCAGCGGTACACAGGGTATGGTATACTACGAGCAGTACTTC. J is TRBJ2-7 and V is TRBV7-9; a weak D match, TRBD1 (6 bases). CDR1 is SEHNR and CDR2 is FQNEAQ in the germline V gene (reference sequence). CDR3 size: 16 residues. The V end lost 5 bases, the J end lost 3 bases, and 20 bases lay between the germline ends.